The 5 T cell receptor beta chains in this list originate from one sample, sequenced in a study of cytomegalovirus exposure and HLA in healthy donors. Primers for the PCR totalled 60 Vbeta and 13 Jbeta. Only in-frame clones appear in the TCRdb table, and some are missing; sequencing was by immunoSEQ multiplex PCR. The table lists tens of thousands of clones, less than 90% of them singletons. The sequenced material came from PBMCs. These TCRs come from a female donor in good health and CMV-seronegative.

The chain recombines TRBV19 with TRBJ1-5; a possible D gene is TRBD1 (6 bases). Germline V gene data show CDR1 as LNHDA and CDR2 as SQIVND (reference sequence). The CDR3 sequence is 13 residues long. The germline V and J ends were trimmed by 4 bases and 6 bases, with 10 bases remaining between them. The CDR3 DNA is TGTGCCAGTAGTACACAGGGAGCTCAGCCCCAGCATTTT. Amino acid sequence: CASSTQGAQPQHF. Full variable domain (missing parts from reference TRBV19 and TRBJ1-5): DGGITQSPKYLFRKEGQNVTLSCEQNLNHDAMYWYRQDPGQGLRLIYYSQIVNDFQKGDIAEGYSVSREKKESFPLTVTSAQKNPTAFYLCASSTQGAQPQHFGDGTRLSIL.

The chain recombines TRBV2 with TRBJ1-2; no reliable D call. CDR3 length: 14 amino acids. Germline assignment: CDR1 SNHLY and CDR2 FYNNEI. The V and J ends lost 2 bases and 7 bases respectively, with 14 bases between them. The CDR3 reads CASSEITQDGGYTF. CDR3 in DNA: TGTGCCAGCAGTGAAATTACTCAGGATGGTGGCTACACCTTC.

This clone was observed a single time. The rearrangement uses TRBV2 and TRBJ1-1; D ambiguous. Trimming took off 8 bases at V and 9 bases at J, with 16 bases between the two ends. There are 12 residues in the CDR3. CDR1 and CDR2 from the germline V gene are SNHLY and FYNNEI. CDR3 protein: CASPTGMKKAFF. CDR3 DNA: TGTGCCAGCCCAACCGGTATGAAGAAAGCTTTCTTT.

This chain joins TRBV27 and TRBJ1-5; D ambiguous. The CDR3 extends over 17 amino acids. Trimming removed 0 bases at V and 0 bases at J, with 12 bases between. Germline values: CDR1 MNHEY, CDR2 SMNVEV (reference sequence). The CDR3 here is CASSLSSGGGSNQPQHF. CDR3 nucleotide sequence: TGTGCCAGCAGTTTATCAAGTGGAGGTGGTAGCAATCAGCCCCAGCATTTT.

V gene TRBV5-4 combines with J gene TRBJ2-4; no firm D call. Trimming stripped 0 bases from V and 0 bases from J, with 4 bases between. Per germline, CDR1 SGHNT and CDR2 YYREEE (reference sequence). This CDR3 is 14 amino acids long. CDR3 sequence (DNA): TGTGCCAGCAGCTTGGACTTAGCCAAAAACATTCAGTACTTC. Translation gives CASSLDLAKNIQYF.